This T cell receptor beta chain was observed in a study of T cell responses to AZD1222 COVID-19 vaccine. Second doses were pooled across both intervals (about 4 or about 12 weeks). Study findings and constraints: CD4 TCRs associated with vaccination spanned spike, dominating at 160-218 and 743-854. There were mostly white British donors and more females than males, and clonal diversity was possibly underestimated.

TCRdb keeps only in-frame clones here, not all; method: immunoSEQ multiplex PCR. The repertoire consists of about 80,000 clones, with roughly 90% occurring once and the leading ten covering 6.5% to 9.5%. This clone was recorded once. Its antigen is not identified. V lost 5 bases, J lost 4 bases, and 18 bases lay in between. The CDR3 length is 15 residues. CDR1 SGHVS and CDR2 FNYEAQ come from the germline V gene. The chain uses TRBV7-6 and TRBJ2-7; D uncertain. The source of this sequence is an adult who received the AZD1222 COVID-19 vaccine. The sample here was peripheral blood, taken 28 days after the second AZD1222 dose. CDR3 amino acids: CASSIGPQINYEQYF. The DNA for the CDR3 is TGTGCCAGCAGCATAGGGCCGCAAATAAATTACGAGCAGTACTTC. The whole variable domain, filled in from reference TRBV7-6 and TRBJ2-7, reads GAGVSQSPRYKVTKRGQDVALRCDPISGHVSLYWYRQALGQGPEFLTYFNYEAQQDKSGLPNDRFSAERPEGSISTLTIQRTEQRDSAMYRCASSIGPQINYEQYFGPGTRLTVT.